This TCR beta chain was profiled in a study of T-cell reconstitution after alpha-beta-depleted transplantation in children. Findings and caveats of the study: Approximately two months post-transplant, alpha-beta T cells reportedly originated from several hundred expanded graft clones. Surviving recipient cells, namely T cells and thymic progenitors, were the source of high day-60 TCRbeta diversity in some patients.

Turning to this clonotype: The antigen is undetermined.

V dropped 4 bases and J dropped 1 base, with 6 bases sitting between them. Germline assignment: CDR1 SGHNT and CDR2 YYREEE (reference sequence). This CDR3 is 12 amino acids long. Unique molecular identifiers were incorporated during preparation of the TCRbeta library. Using its own MiXCR run on the PCR reads, TCRdb lists one record per CDR3 protein. The table has 280,000 or so distinct CDR3 sequences, about 9.9% seen once. This sample comprised peripheral blood, obtained 180 days after TCRalphabeta/CD19-depleted stem cell transplant. The TCR was taken from a male patient aged 2-10 years who had a stem cell transplant for chronic granulomatous disease, so the T cells may come from the graft donor. This rearrangement joins TRBV5-4 to TRBJ2-7; D call uncertain. The CDR3 bases are TGTGCCAGCAGCAAAGATTCCTACGAGCAGTACTTC. Amino acid sequence: CASSKDSYEQYF.